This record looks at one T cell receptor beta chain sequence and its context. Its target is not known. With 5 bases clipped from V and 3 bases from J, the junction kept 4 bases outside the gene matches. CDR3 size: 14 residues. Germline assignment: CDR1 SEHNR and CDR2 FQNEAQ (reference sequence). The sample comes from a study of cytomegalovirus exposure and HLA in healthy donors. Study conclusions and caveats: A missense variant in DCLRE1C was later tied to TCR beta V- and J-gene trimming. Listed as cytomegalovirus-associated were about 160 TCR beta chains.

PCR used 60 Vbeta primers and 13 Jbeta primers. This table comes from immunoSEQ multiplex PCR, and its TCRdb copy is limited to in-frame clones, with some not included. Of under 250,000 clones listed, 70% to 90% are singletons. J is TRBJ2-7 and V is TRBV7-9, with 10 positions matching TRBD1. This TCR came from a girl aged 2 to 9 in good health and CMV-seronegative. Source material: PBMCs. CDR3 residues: CASSPTGGSYEQYF. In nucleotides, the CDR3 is TGTGCCAGCAGCCCGACAGGGGGCAGCTACGAGCAGTACTTC.